Below are 8 T cell receptor beta chains sequenced from a single sample in a study of STAT5B mutations in CD4+ large granular lymphocyte leukemia. The method was immunoSEQ multiplex PCR; TCRdb's version includes in-frame clones alone and lacks a portion of them. The sample comprises over 25,000 clones, about four fifths of which are singletons, and 0.25% to 0.35% rests with the top ten. Material: CD4+ T cells from blood buffy coats. The source is a human donor in good health.

This chain joins TRBV6-1 and TRBJ1-3; D not certain. Trimming shortened V by 2 bases and J by 3 bases, and 11 bases separated the two germline ends. Germline V gene lookup returns CDR1 MNHNS and CDR2 SASEGT. The CDR3 has 15 residues. CDR3 in DNA: TGTGCCAGCAGTGAAATTTGGGCAGATGGAAACACCATATATTTT. It translates to CASSEIWADGNTIYF.

The chain is built from TRBV7-9 and TRBJ2-3, with 9 bases lining up with TRBD1. Germline assignment: CDR1 SEHNR and CDR2 FQNEAQ (reference sequence). V lost 5 bases to trimming and J lost 0 bases; unmatched junction nucleotides: 6. The CDR3 runs 16 residues. The CDR3 bases are TGTGCCAGCAGCCCGCGGACAGGGGCAAGCACAGATACGCAGTATTTT. Translated: CASSPRTGASTDTQYF.

The chain employs TRBV2 and TRBJ2-1; 10 nucleotides agree with TRBD2. Trimming took 2 bases from V and 0 from J; bases not matched to a gene: 4. The length of the CDR3 is 17 residues. The germline V gene has CDR1 SNHLY and CDR2 FYNNEI. In DNA form, the CDR3 reads TGTGCCAGCAGTGAACCTAGCGGGGGCCTCTCCTACAATGAGCAGTTCTTC. Translating gives CASSEPSGGLSYNEQFF.

The rearrangement joins TRBV6-1 to TRBJ2-4; weak D call: TRBD1 (6 bases). V dropped 2 bases and J dropped 8 bases, with 16 bases sitting between them. This CDR3 is 15 amino acids long. The germline V gene encodes CDR1 MNHNS and CDR2 SASEGT. The CDR3 DNA reads TGTGCCAGCAGTGAAATTGACAGGAAACGAGACATTCAGTACTTC. Translating gives CASSEIDRKRDIQYF.

CDR3 coding DNA: TGCGCCAGCAGCTTGGCGGGGTCCACTAATGAAAAACTGTTTTTT. Its protein product is CASSLAGSTNEKLFF. The gene calls are TRBV5-1 and TRBJ1-4; D gene unclear. V was cut by 0 bases and J by 2 bases, with 8 bases left in between. Per germline, CDR1 SGHRS and CDR2 YFSETQ. The CDR3 spans 15 residues.

The rearrangement uses TRBV19 and TRBJ1-5; TRBD1 is a possible D gene (5 bases). The V end lost 6 bases, the J end lost 7 bases, and 19 bases lay between the germline ends. The CDR3 has 15 residues. Germline values: CDR1 LNHDA, CDR2 SQIVND (reference sequence). CDR3 bases: TGTGCCAGTAGGTATTCGGCCGGGGCGGGCCAGCCCCAGCATTTT. It encodes CASRYSAGAGQPQHF.

This clone was observed once. This sequence joins TRBV7-2 and TRBJ1-1; D is ambiguous. The V end lost 5 bases, the J end lost 8 bases, and 18 bases lay between the germline ends. There are 14 residues in the CDR3. Germline-derived CDR1 and CDR2 are SGHTA and FQGNSA. CDR3 in amino acids: CASSPDPHRFEAFF. The CDR3 nucleotides read TGTGCCAGCAGCCCAGACCCCCATCGATTCGAAGCTTTCTTT. The variable domain in full, with the rest retrieved from reference TRBV7-2 and TRBJ1-1, is GAGVSQSPSNKVTEKGKDVELRCDPISGHTALYWYRQSLGQGLEFLIYFQGNSAPDKSGLPSDRFSAERTGGSVSTLTIQRTQQEDSAVYLCASSPDPHRFEAFFGQGTRLTVV.

V usage is TRBV2 and J usage is TRBJ1-2; 8 positions agree with TRBD1. J gave up 2 bases and V 7 bases, and 9 bases lay outside the gene matches. The CDR3 has 15 residues. CDR1 and CDR2 from the germline V gene are SNHLY and FYNNEI. The CDR3, as DNA: TGTGCCAGCACGCGGCAGGGGGCCCAAAACTATGGCTACACCTTC. This sequence encodes CASTRQGAQNYGYTF. Based on the CDR3 plus reference TRBV2 and TRBJ1-2, the full variable domain is EPEVTQTPSHQVTQMGQEVILRCVPISNHLYFYWYRQILGQKVEFLVSFYNNEISEKSEIFDDQFSVERPDGSNFTLKIRSTKLEDSAMYFCASTRQGAQNYGYTFGSGTRLTVV.